The present T cell receptor (beta chain) was sequenced within a study of molecular identifiers for immune sequencing clone quantification. In the study overall: RNA from 20,000 or 100,000 naive CD8 cells was split five ways in replicates, with four sequenced.

Study-wide results and limits: Clones carrying above 20 RNA copies accounted for over 97% of effector molecules, under 1% in naive cells.

TCRdb ran MiXCR on the PCR reads and lists one entry per CDR3 protein. The data hold roughly 93,000 distinct CDR3 sequences, with roughly 20% observed a single time. Germline loops: CDR1 SEHNR, CDR2 FQNEAQ (reference sequence). CDR3 size: 17 residues. J was trimmed by 5 bases and V by 3 bases; bases with no gene match: 13. Construction of naive CD8 libraries employed roughly 18,000 to 1,000,000 sorted cells together with 10%, 30% or 50% RNA. Sorting defined naive CD8 T cells as CD8+CD4-CCR7+CD45RA+. This clonotype occurred many times. Its antigen is not known. The source of this sequence is a human donor in good health. Some libraries in this study had Jurkat cell RNA spiked in. V usage is TRBV7-9 and J usage is TRBJ2-3; 8 nucleotides line up with TRBD2. The sequenced sample consisted of naive CD8+ T cells from blood, with Jurkat cell RNA spiked in. The subset was: FACS-sorted CD8+CD4-CCR7+CD45RA+ naive T cells. CDR3 residues: CASSFQLGGGHGDTQYF. CDR3 DNA sequence: TGTGCCAGCAGCTTCCAGCTCGGGGGGGGGCATGGAGATACGCAGTATTTT.